These T cell receptor beta chains were read from a single sample in a study of spatial heterogeneity in lung cancer. TCRdb re-analysed the 5' RACE reads in MiXCR, keeping a single row per CDR3 protein. Altogether around 8,800 distinct CDR3 sequences are present, 4.5% to 5% being singletons, with the ten largest covering 11%. Material: lung tumor tissue, obtained at surgery. These receptors all stem from a female donor with early-stage non-small cell lung cancer. CDR3s include the opening cysteine and the closing phenylalanine or tryptophan. D genes are given only for firm matches. Rows may omit the clone size; those that give it use once, few, many or a size class.

v_call	j_call	clone_size	d_call	cdr3_nt	cdr3_aa
TRBV12-3/TRBV12-4	TRBJ1-1	many	.	TGTGCCAGCAGTACAGACAGTGAAATCCAAGCTTTCTTT	CASSTDSEIQAFF
TRBV12-3/TRBV12-4	TRBJ1-4	.	.	TGTGACAGCAGCCCTAGGGGGGATTCGACTAATGAAAAACTGTTTTTT	CDSSPRGDSTNEKLFF
TRBV2	TRBJ1-5	many	.	TGTGCCAGCAGTGGGGGTAGCAATCAGCCCCAGCATTTT	CASSGGSNQPQHF
TRBV20-1	TRBJ2-1	few	.	TGCAGTGCTAGAGGGGACCATCGGTACAATGAGCAGTTCTTC	CSARGDHRYNEQFF
TRBV12-3/TRBV12-4	TRBJ2-5	many	TRBD1	TGTGCCAGCAGTTTATCGGGACAGGTAGAGACCCAGTACTTC	CASSLSGQVETQYF
TRBV7-9	TRBJ2-1	many	.	TGTGCCAGCCCCCATGAGCAGTTCTTC	CASPHEQFF
TRBV7-8	TRBJ1-5	many	TRBD1	TGTGCCAGCAGCTTAATCCCGAACTTGGGACAGGGAAACGATCAGCCCCAGCATTTT	CASSLIPNLGQGNDQPQHF
TRBV4-1	TRBJ2-3	.	.	TGCGCCAGCAGCCAAGAGAGAGATAGCACGGCGGGGAACCTCCCAGATACGCAGTATTTT	CASSQERDSTAGNLPDTQYF
TRBV7-3	TRBJ1-4	.	.	TGTGCCAGCAGCCCCTTAGAGGGTGAGCTGTTTTTT	CASSPLEGELFF
TRBV7-8	TRBJ1-1	few	TRBD1	TGTGCCAGCAGCTTAAGACAGGGAAGAAACACTGAAGCTTTCTTT	CASSLRQGRNTEAFF
TRBV7-8	TRBJ1-2	many	.	TGTGCCAGCAGCTTAGTCGACTATGGCTACACCTTC	CASSLVDYGYTF
TRBV12-3/TRBV12-4	TRBJ1-2	medium-sized	.	TGTGCCAGCAGTAACATAGCTGGCTACACCTTC	CASSNIAGYTF
TRBV20-1	TRBJ2-5	many	.	TGCAGTGCTAGCAGGAACCACCAAGAGACCCAGTACTTC	CSASRNHQETQYF
TRBV18	TRBJ2-3	many	.	TGTGCCAGCTCACCACCAAACCGGGAGATACAGAGCACAGATACGCAGTATTTT	CASSPPNREIQSTDTQYF
TRBV12-3/TRBV12-4	TRBJ2-1	many	.	TGTGCCAGCAGTTGGGGCTACAATGAGCAGTTCTTC	CASSWGYNEQFF
TRBV7-2	TRBJ1-1	many	.	TGTGCCAGCAGCACAGGGCCGGTAAATGAAGCTTTCTTT	CASSTGPVNEAFF
TRBV5-1	TRBJ2-7	medium-sized	TRBD2	TGCGCCAGCAGCTTGGAAGCGGGAGAAGCCTACGAGCAGTACTTC	CASSLEAGEAYEQYF
TRBV2	TRBJ1-2	many	.	TGTGCCAGCAGTATAAAGGCCTATGGCTACAACTTC	CASSIKAYGYNF
TRBV20-1	TRBJ1-5	.	.	TGCAGTGCTAGAGGCATGGGGGTCGGCCAGCCCCAGCATTTT	CSARGMGVGQPQHF
TRBV11-3	TRBJ1-1	many	TRBD1	TGTGCCAGCAGCCCGGGGACAGAGATGAACACTGAAGCTTTCTTT	CASSPGTEMNTEAFF
TRBV10-3	TRBJ2-1	medium-sized	.	TGTGCCATCAGTGCGGAGCGGAATGAGCAGTTCTTC	CAISAERNEQFF
TRBV10-3	TRBJ2-1	medium-sized	TRBD2	TGTGCCATCATAAAGACTAGCGGGAGAGGGGGCGGGTCCTACAATGAGCAGTTCTTC	CAIIKTSGRGGGSYNEQFF
TRBV20-1	TRBJ2-7	medium-sized	.	TGCAGTGCTAGAACGGCCAGCGGGTGGTACGAGCAGTACTTC	CSARTASGWYEQYF
TRBV2	TRBJ2-7	many	TRBD1	TGTGCCAGCAGTAGGGGGCGATTCCTAGAGCAGTACTTC	CASSRGRFLEQYF
TRBV12-3/TRBV12-4	TRBJ2-1	medium-sized	.	TGTGCCAGCAGTCCCCAAGGGGGGTCCTACAATGAGCAGTTCTTC	CASSPQGGSYNEQFF